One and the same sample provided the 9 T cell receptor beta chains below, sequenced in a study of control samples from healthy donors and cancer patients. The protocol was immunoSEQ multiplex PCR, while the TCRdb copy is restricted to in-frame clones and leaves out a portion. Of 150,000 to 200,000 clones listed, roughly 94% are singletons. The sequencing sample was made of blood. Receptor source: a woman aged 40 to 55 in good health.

The CDR3 coding sequence is TGTGCCAGCAGCACGTCTAGCGGGAGGGCCTACAATGAGCAGTTCTTC. Protein sequence: CASSTSSGRAYNEQFF. J is TRBJ2-1 and V is TRBV5-4; TRBD2 agrees at 12 bases. The J segment lost 2 bases and the V segment lost 4 bases, leaving 4 bases of the junction unmatched. The CDR3 has 16 residues. The germline V gene has CDR1 SGHNT and CDR2 YYREEE (reference sequence).

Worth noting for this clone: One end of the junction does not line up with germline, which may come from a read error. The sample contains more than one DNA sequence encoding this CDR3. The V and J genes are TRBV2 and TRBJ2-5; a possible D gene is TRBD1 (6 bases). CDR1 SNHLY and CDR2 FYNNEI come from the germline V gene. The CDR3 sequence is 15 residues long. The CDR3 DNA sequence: TGTGCCAGCGGTCCCGGCAGGGGTTCAGGGGAGACCCAATACTTC. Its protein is CASGPGRGSGETQYF.

The CDR3 region has the DNA TGCGCCAGCAGCCCGGACAGGGGGACCGGGGAGCTGTTTTTT. It is translated as CASSPDRGTGELFF. The chain couples TRBV4-3 to TRBJ2-2, with 10 nucleotides matching TRBD1. Germline CDR1 LGHNA, CDR2 YSLEER. Trimming removed 4 bases from V and 5 bases from J; junction bases left unmatched: 1. This CDR3 is 14 amino acids long.

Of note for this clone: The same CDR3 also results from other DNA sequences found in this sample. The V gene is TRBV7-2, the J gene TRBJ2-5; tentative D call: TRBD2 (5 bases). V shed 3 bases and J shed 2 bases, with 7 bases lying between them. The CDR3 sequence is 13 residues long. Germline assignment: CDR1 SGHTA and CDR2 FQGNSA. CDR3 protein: CASSFGGQETQYF. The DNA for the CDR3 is TGTGCCAGCAGCTTCGGCGGGCAAGAGACCCAGTACTTC. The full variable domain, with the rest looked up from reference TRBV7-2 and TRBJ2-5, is GAGVSQSPSNKVTEKGKDVELRCDPISGHTALYWYRQSLGQGLEFLIYFQGNSAPDKSGLPSDRFSAERTGGSVSTLTIQRTQQEDSAVYLCASSFGGQETQYFGPGTRLLVL.

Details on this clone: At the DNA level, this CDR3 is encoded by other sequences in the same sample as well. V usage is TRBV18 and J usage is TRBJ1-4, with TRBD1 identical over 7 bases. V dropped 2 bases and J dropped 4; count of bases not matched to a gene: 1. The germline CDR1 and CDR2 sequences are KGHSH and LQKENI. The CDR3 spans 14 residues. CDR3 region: CASSPRDSNEKLFF. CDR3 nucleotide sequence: TGTGCCAGCTCACCAAGGGACAGTAATGAAAAACTGTTTTTT.

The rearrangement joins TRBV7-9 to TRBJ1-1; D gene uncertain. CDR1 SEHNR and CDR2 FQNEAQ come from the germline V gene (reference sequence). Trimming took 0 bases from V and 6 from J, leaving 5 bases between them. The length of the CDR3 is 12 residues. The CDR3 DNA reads TGTGCCAGCAGCTTAGCTTGGGCTGAAGCTTTCTTT. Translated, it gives CASSLAWAEAFF. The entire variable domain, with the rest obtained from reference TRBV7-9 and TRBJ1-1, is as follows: DTGVSQNPRHKITKRGQNVTFRCDPISEHNRLYWYRQTLGQGPEFLTYFQNEAQLEKSRLLSDRFSAERPKGSFSTLEIQRTEQGDSAMYLCASSLAWAEAFFGQGTRLTVV.

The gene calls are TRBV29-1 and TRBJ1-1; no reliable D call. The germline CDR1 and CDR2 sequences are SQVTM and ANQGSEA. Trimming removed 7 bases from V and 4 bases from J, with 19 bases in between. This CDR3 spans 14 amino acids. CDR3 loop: CSAVVGLQRTEAFF. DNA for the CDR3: TGCAGCGCCGTAGTGGGGTTGCAGCGCACTGAAGCTTTCTTT.

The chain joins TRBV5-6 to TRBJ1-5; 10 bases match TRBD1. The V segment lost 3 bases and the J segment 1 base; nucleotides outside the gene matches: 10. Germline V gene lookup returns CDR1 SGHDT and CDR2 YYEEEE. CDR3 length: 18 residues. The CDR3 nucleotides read TGTGCCAGCAGCTCCTGGGGGGACAGGGGTATCAGCAATCAGCCCCAGCATTTT. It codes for CASSSWGDRGISNQPQHF.

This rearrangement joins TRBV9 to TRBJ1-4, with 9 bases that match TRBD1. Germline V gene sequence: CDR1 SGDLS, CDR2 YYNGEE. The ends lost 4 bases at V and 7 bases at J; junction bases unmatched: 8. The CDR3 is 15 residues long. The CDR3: CASSPGTGLGEKLFF. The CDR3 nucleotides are TGTGCCAGCAGCCCGGGGACAGGGCTAGGTGAAAAACTGTTTTTT.